The present T cell receptor (beta chain) was sequenced within a study of graft-versus-host responses after intestinal transplantation (dated by TCRdb to 2020 to 2022). Describing the broader study: Multivisceral, liver-intestinal, or isolated intestinal transplants were received by the recipients. Every recipient was given anti-thymocyte globulin induction, then maintenance tacrolimus and steroids for about three years. Alloreactive clones were identified by sequencing pre-transplant mixed lymphocyte reaction products and comparing these products with unstimulated pre-transplant donor and recipient T cells. The cohort enrolled under 30 intestinal transplant recipients, one of whom was a retransplant, and a few patients without pretransplant specimens were excluded. Instead of going to the commercial service, samples from a few later patients were sequenced in-house on an Illumina MiSeq and processed with MiXCR. Graft-versus-host and host-versus-graft alloreactive T cell clones were tracked in the graft, circulation and bone marrow after intestinal transplantation using bulk TCR-beta CDR3 sequencing. A peak of at least 4% donor T cells among recipient peripheral blood mononuclear cells was the definition used for donor T cell macrochimerism. General findings and caveats noted by the study authors: Conclusions were limited by the relatively low number and heterogeneity of intestinal transplant patients. Early after transplant, peak levels of circulating GvH clones were associated with declines in HvG clones. High GvH to HvG T cell clonal ratios were observed in the allografts of patients with donor T cell macrochimerism. GvH clones were detected in recipient bone marrow, and some appeared earlier in ileal mucosa or blood, consistent with an intestinal mucosal origin.

In regard to this clone: Its antigen is unknown. No much larger clone exists at a distance of one base, and base qualities are not known.

Blood samples were collected up to 4 times in the first month after transplant and then at least monthly when available. Library preparation was by the immunoSEQ multiplex PCR assay. For most patients, genomic DNA was subjected to high-throughput TCR-beta CDR3 sequencing by Adaptive Biotechnologies. The paper's data handling went like this. TCR sequencing data for roughly 18 patients were retrieved from Adaptive's ImmunoSEQ software; a few other patients were processed with MiXCR and VDJtools. CDR3 nucleotide sequences shared by donor and recipient were removed because the origin of these sequences could not be assigned. To be classed as alloreactive, a clone needed at least 2-fold expansion over unstimulated cells and a minimum CFSE-low frequency of 0.002% (template counts) or 0.001% (read counts). A clone was considered mappable if detected in the sequenced pre-transplant spleen, lymph node, or MLR CFSE-low populations of the donor or recipient. The cumulative frequency of alloreactive clones was calculated as a percentage of all sequences, weighted by copy number. Held by TCRdb, this immuneACCESS table contains in-frame sequences only and omits some clones. Under half of the omission traces to an unresolved V gene where checked; the cause of the rest is unknown. Clone size and the V and J calls come from that table; the DNA yielded D and trimming. The sample table holds nearly 100,000 clones, of which 80% to 95% were seen once. The ten largest clones capture roughly 16% of the sample.

As encoded in the germline V gene, CDR1 is SGHRS while CDR2 is YFSETQ. V drops 0 bases and J drops 4 bases, leaving 8 bases in between. The CDR3 starts with the cysteine, ends with the phenylalanine, and has 13 residues. Of the read, only the CDR3 DNA is kept; its 39 bases are in frame from base 1. The sequence links TRBV5-1 to TRBJ2-7, with no reliable assignment of the D segment. This specimen was PBMCs, taken approximately 470 days after intestinal transplant. The receptor comes from a human patient who received an intestinal transplant, so some T cells may come from the graft donor. The DNA is TGCGCCAGCAGCTTGGATACGGAATACGAGCAGTACTTC. It encodes CASSLDTEYEQYF.